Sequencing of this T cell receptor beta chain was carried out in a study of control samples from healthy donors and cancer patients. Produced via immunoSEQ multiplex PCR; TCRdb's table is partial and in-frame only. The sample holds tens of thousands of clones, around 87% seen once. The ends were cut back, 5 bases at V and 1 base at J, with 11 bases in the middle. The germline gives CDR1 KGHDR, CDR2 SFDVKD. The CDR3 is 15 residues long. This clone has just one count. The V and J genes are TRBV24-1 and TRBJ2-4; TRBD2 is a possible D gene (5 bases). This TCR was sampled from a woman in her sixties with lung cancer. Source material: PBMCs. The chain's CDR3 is CATSVPWRAKNIQYF. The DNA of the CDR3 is TGTGCCACCAGTGTCCCGTGGAGGGCCAAAAACATTCAGTACTTC.